Listed here are 25 T cell receptor beta chains from one sample, sequenced in a study of beta chain features in type 1 diabetes. The sequenced template was cDNA made from the entire isolated RNA. The protocol was immunoSEQ multiplex PCR, while the TCRdb copy is restricted to in-frame clones and leaves out a portion. This table holds approximately 470,000 clones, around 28% found once. Sequenced: naive CD4+ T cells from blood. These receptors were obtained from a man aged 18 to 29 in good health.

This chain connects TRBV7-2 to TRBJ2-3; 12 nucleotides line up with TRBD1. The germline V gene encodes CDR1 SGHTA and CDR2 FQGNSA. The CDR3 has 16 amino acids. The V gene end was trimmed by 1 base and the J gene end by 6 bases; junction bases not matched to a gene: 5. CDR3 bases: TGTGCCAGCAGCTTAGTTGGGACAGGGGGCGCGGATACGCAGTATTTT. This codes for CASSLVGTGGADTQYF.

This clone has a handful of counts. This chain connects TRBV7-6 to TRBJ2-7; 7 bases line up with TRBD1. Germline V CDR1 and CDR2: SGHVS, FNYEAQ. The ends lost 5 bases at V and 2 bases at J; junction bases unmatched: 6. This CDR3 spans 14 amino acids. This chain's CDR3 is CASSVSTGTYEQYF. Written as DNA, the CDR3 is TGTGCCAGCAGCGTTTCGACAGGGACCTACGAGCAGTACTTC. Complete variable domain (other parts from reference TRBV7-6 and TRBJ2-7): GAGVSQSPRYKVTKRGQDVALRCDPISGHVSLYWYRQALGQGPEFLTYFNYEAQQDKSGLPNDRFSAERPEGSISTLTIQRTEQRDSAMYRCASSVSTGTYEQYFGPGTRLTVT.

V usage is TRBV30 and J usage is TRBJ2-1; 9 positions agree with TRBD1. V lost 3 bases to trimming and J lost 8 bases; unmatched junction nucleotides: 5. Germline V gene sequence: CDR1 GTSNPN, CDR2 SVGIG (reference sequence). The CDR3 is made up of 13 amino acids. The CDR3: CAWSDRGGDEQFF. The CDR3 nucleotides are TGTGCCTGGAGCGACAGGGGGGGCGATGAGCAGTTCTTC. The full variable domain, with the rest looked up from reference TRBV30 and TRBJ2-1, is SQTIHQWPATLVQPVGSPLSLECTVEGTSNPNLYWYRQAAGRGLQLLFYSVGIGQISSEVPQNLSASRPQDRQFILSSKKLLLSDSGFYLCAWSDRGGDEQFFGPGTRLTVL.

J is TRBJ2-4 and V is TRBV28; maybe TRBD1 (5 bases). Trimming took 5 bases from V and 0 from J, leaving 20 bases between them. In germline, CDR1 is MDHEN, CDR2 SYDVKM. The CDR3 runs to 18 residues. Written as DNA, the CDR3 is TGTGCCAGCAGTGCTGCCCACAGGTTTAACCTAGCCAAAAACATTCAGTACTTC. Residues: CASSAAHRFNLAKNIQYF. Combining the CDR3 with reference TRBV28 and TRBJ2-4 gives the whole variable domain DVKVTQSSRYLVKRTGEKVFLECVQDMDHENMFWYRQDPGLGLRLIYFSYDVKMKEKGDIPEGYSVSREKKERFSLILESASTNQTSMYLCASSAAHRFNLAKNIQYFGAGTRLSVL.

The genes are TRBV7-2 and TRBJ2-1; TRBD2 might be the D (6 bases). This CDR3 contains 16 residues. The germline gives CDR1 SGHTA, CDR2 FQGNSA. Trimming shortened V by 0 bases and J by 2 bases, and 11 bases separated the two germline ends. CDR3 residues: CASSLASGTPYNEQFF. The CDR3 DNA is TGTGCCAGCAGCTTAGCTAGCGGAACCCCCTACAATGAGCAGTTCTTC.

This clone was seen a few times. The chain is built from TRBV9 and TRBJ2-7; D may be TRBD1 (6 bases). V gave up 4 bases and J gave up 0 bases, with 14 bases separating them. The CDR3 has 15 residues. Germline lookup yields CDR1 SGDLS and CDR2 YYNGEE. The CDR3 protein is CASSPRDTSSYEQYF. CDR3 coding DNA: TGTGCCAGCAGCCCCCGGGACACCAGCTCCTACGAGCAGTACTTC.

This chain joins TRBV7-9 and TRBJ2-5, with 13 nucleotides matching TRBD2. Trimming cost V 2 bases and J 4 bases; bases outside gene matches: 7. The CDR3 has 17 amino acids. Germline V gene sequence: CDR1 SEHNR, CDR2 FQNEAQ (reference sequence). CDR3 sequence reads: CASSLPTGLAGAETQYF. For the CDR3, the DNA is TGTGCCAGCAGCTTACCCACCGGACTAGCGGGAGCAGAGACCCAGTACTTC.

This clone has only a few counts. This rearrangement joins TRBV30 to TRBJ2-1, with D possibly being TRBD2 (6 bases). CDR3 length equals 13 residues. Trimming took off 6 bases at V and 1 base at J, with 10 bases between the two ends. The germline V gene encodes CDR1 GTSNPN and CDR2 SVGIG (reference sequence). The CDR3 sequence: CACRGGSYNEQFF. The CDR3 DNA is TGTGCCTGTCGGGGAGGATCCTACAATGAGCAGTTCTTC.

The chain joins TRBV15 to TRBJ2-7; a possible D gene is TRBD1 (6 bases). V was pared by 0 bases and J by 3 bases, with 15 bases between. The CDR3 totals 16 residues. CDR1 and CDR2 (germline): LNHNV, YYDKDF (reference sequence). DNA of the CDR3: TGTGCCACCAGCAGAGATCTCCCGGGACATGACTACGAGCAGTACTTC. It is translated as CATSRDLPGHDYEQYF.

This clone has only a few counts. The sample carries other DNA sequences with the same CDR3. The V gene is TRBV7-9, the J gene TRBJ2-1, with D uncertain. The germline V and J ends were trimmed by 1 base and 4 bases, with 5 bases remaining between them. The CDR3 is 13 amino acids. The germline V gene has CDR1 SEHNR and CDR2 FQNEAQ (reference sequence). For the CDR3, the DNA is TGTGCCAGCAGCTTAGGGCAGTACAATGAGCAGTTCTTC. It yields the protein CASSLGQYNEQFF. Supplemented by reference TRBV7-9 and TRBJ2-1, the full variable domain reads DTGVSQNPRHKITKRGQNVTFRCDPISEHNRLYWYRQTLGQGPEFLTYFQNEAQLEKSRLLSDRFSAERPKGSFSTLEIQRTEQGDSAMYLCASSLGQYNEQFFGPGTRLTVL.

The genes are TRBV4-2 and TRBJ1-1; 9 nucleotides agree with TRBD1. Germline-derived CDR1 and CDR2 are LGHNA and YNFKEQ. The CDR3 has 16 residues. V trimming: 4 bases; J trimming: 2 bases; junction bases outside the gene matches: 8. CDR3 nucleotide sequence: TGTGCCAGCAGCCCTCATCCGGGACAGGGAAACACTGAAGCTTTCTTT. Its protein is CASSPHPGQGNTEAFF.

This clone turned up a few times. This rearrangement joins TRBV10-3 to TRBJ1-1; no clear D gene. V lost 4 bases, J lost 1 base, and 7 bases lay in between. The CDR3 runs to 13 residues. CDR1 and CDR2 (germline): ENHRY, SYGVKD. CDR3: CAISVQTNTEAFF. The CDR3 nucleotides are TGTGCCATCAGTGTCCAGACGAACACTGAAGCTTTCTTT.

With respect to this clone: The germline gene is not matched at one end of the junction; a read error may be the cause. The rearrangement uses TRBV2 and TRBJ2-2; D call uncertain. The CDR3 spans 13 residues. The V gene's germline CDR1 is SNHLY and CDR2 FYNNEI. CDR3 sequence (DNA): TGTGCCAGCACTGAAGTTAACACCGGGGAGCTGTTTTTT. Its protein is CASTEVNTGELFF.

This chain connects TRBV9 to TRBJ2-1, with D possibly being TRBD1 (6 bases). The CDR3 spans 14 residues. Per germline, CDR1 SGDLS and CDR2 YYNGEE. With 4 bases removed from V and 7 bases from J, the gap between germline ends came to 15 bases. Written as DNA, the CDR3 is TGTGCCAGCAGCATCTCAACCGGGACAAATGAGCAGTTCTTC. It codes for CASSISTGTNEQFF.

This clone showed up just a few times. This chain links TRBV25-1 with TRBJ2-7, with D unresolved. The CDR3 covers 13 residues. V was trimmed by 1 base and J by 6 bases, leaving 10 bases between them. Germline V gene sequence: CDR1 MGHDK, CDR2 SYGVNS. The CDR3 region has the DNA TGTGCCAGCAGTGAATTTGGACGTGTCGAGCAGTACTTC. Translated, it gives CASSEFGRVEQYF.

This clone was counted between two and nine times. This CDR3 reads CASSLLQGTGNTGELFF. The CDR3 nucleotides are TGTGCCAGCAGCTTACTACAGGGAACGGGGAACACCGGGGAGCTGTTTTTT. The rearrangement links TRBV11-2 to TRBJ2-2; possibly TRBD1 for D (6 bases). The CDR3 is 17 residues long. V lost 2 bases and J lost 1, with 14 bases in between. CDR1 and CDR2 (germline): SGHAT, FQNNGV.

V usage is TRBV30 and J usage is TRBJ1-3; D remains ambiguous. Deletions cut 0 bases from V and 2 bases from J, with 5 bases between. Germline V gives CDR1 GTSNPN, CDR2 SVGIG (reference sequence). This CDR3 has 13 amino acids. CDR3: CAWSVNTGNTIYF. DNA for the CDR3: TGTGCCTGGAGTGTAAATACTGGAAACACCATATATTTT. Based on the CDR3 plus reference TRBV30 and TRBJ1-3, the full variable domain is SQTIHQWPATLVQPVGSPLSLECTVEGTSNPNLYWYRQAAGRGLQLLFYSVGIGQISSEVPQNLSASRPQDRQFILSSKKLLLSDSGFYLCAWSVNTGNTIYFGEGSWLTVV.

Only a few counts were recorded for this clone. This sequence joins TRBV27 and TRBJ2-2; D not certain. With 2 bases removed from V and 8 bases from J, the gap between germline ends came to 9 bases. The CDR3 contains 13 residues. Germline loops: CDR1 MNHEY, CDR2 SMNVEV (reference sequence). Here the CDR3 DNA reads TGTGCCAGCAGTTTAGAAGCGCCTGGGGAGCTGTTTTTT. Amino acids: CASSLEAPGELFF.

The chain employs TRBV28 and TRBJ2-7; D could derive from TRBD1 or TRBD2 (5 bases each). The V gene lost 6 bases and the J gene lost 6 bases, with 15 bases spanning the gap. This CDR3 spans 13 amino acids. The germline CDR1 and CDR2 sequences are MDHEN and SYDVKM. Here the CDR3 DNA reads TGTGCCAGCAGGGGGACCTCAGTCGGCGAGCAGTACTTC. As protein: CASRGTSVGEQYF.

This sequence joins TRBV6-6 and TRBJ2-1; D not certain. Germline-derived CDR1 and CDR2 are MNHNY and SVGAGI (reference sequence). The CDR3 sequence is 12 residues long. V gave up 2 bases and J gave up 12 bases, with 11 bases separating them. CDR3 in DNA: TGTGCCAGCAGTTACCCCGACGACTGGCAGTTCTTC. Its protein is CASSYPDDWQFF.

In this sample, this clone turned up a few times. V is TRBV5-1 and J is TRBJ1-1; 10 bases fit TRBD1. Germline-derived CDR1 and CDR2 are SGHRS and YFSETQ. The CDR3 is 16 residues long. J gave up 4 bases and V 6 bases, and 12 bases lay outside the gene matches. The CDR3 DNA is TGCGCCAGCACCTTAGCGATCCGGACAGGGGGCACTGAAGCTTTCTTT. Translation gives CASTLAIRTGGTEAFF.

Only a few counts were recorded for this clone. This chain links TRBV5-1 with TRBJ2-5; D perhaps matches TRBD1 (6 bases). CDR1 and CDR2 from the germline V gene are SGHRS and YFSETQ. The CDR3 is 14 amino acids. V lost 2 bases and J 1 base, leaving 9 bases between the germline ends. In DNA form, the CDR3 reads TGCGCCAGCAGCTTAGGACAGATCCAAGAGACCCAGTACTTC. Translation gives CASSLGQIQETQYF.

The genes are TRBV4-3 and TRBJ2-2; 7 bases are shared with TRBD1. Germline lookup yields CDR1 LGHNA and CDR2 YSLEER. The CDR3 covers 14 residues. J gave up 6 bases and V 4 bases, and 5 bases lay outside the gene matches. The CDR3 here is CASSPQGDAGELFF. The CDR3 coding sequence is TGCGCCAGCAGCCCTCAGGGGGACGCCGGGGAGCTGTTTTTT.

The V gene is TRBV5-1, the J gene TRBJ2-3; D is perhaps TRBD1 (6 bases). Germline V lookup: CDR1 SGHRS, CDR2 YFSETQ. Deletions cut 4 bases from V and 1 base from J, with 16 bases between. The CDR3 contains 16 residues. The CDR3 coding sequence is TGCGCCAGCAGCGCGCACAGGGCTGGGGGCACAGATACGCAGTATTTT. Protein sequence: CASSAHRAGGTDTQYF.

The chain combines TRBV7-2 with TRBJ2-5, with 7 nucleotides matching TRBD1. The CDR3 loop spans 15 amino acids. Unmatched junction bases numbered 4, after V lost 2 bases and J lost 1 base. CDR1 and CDR2 from the germline V gene are SGHTA and FQGNSA. The chain's CDR3 is CASSLFWTGQETQYF. The CDR3 nucleotides read TGTGCCAGCAGCTTATTTTGGACAGGCCAAGAGACCCAGTACTTC.